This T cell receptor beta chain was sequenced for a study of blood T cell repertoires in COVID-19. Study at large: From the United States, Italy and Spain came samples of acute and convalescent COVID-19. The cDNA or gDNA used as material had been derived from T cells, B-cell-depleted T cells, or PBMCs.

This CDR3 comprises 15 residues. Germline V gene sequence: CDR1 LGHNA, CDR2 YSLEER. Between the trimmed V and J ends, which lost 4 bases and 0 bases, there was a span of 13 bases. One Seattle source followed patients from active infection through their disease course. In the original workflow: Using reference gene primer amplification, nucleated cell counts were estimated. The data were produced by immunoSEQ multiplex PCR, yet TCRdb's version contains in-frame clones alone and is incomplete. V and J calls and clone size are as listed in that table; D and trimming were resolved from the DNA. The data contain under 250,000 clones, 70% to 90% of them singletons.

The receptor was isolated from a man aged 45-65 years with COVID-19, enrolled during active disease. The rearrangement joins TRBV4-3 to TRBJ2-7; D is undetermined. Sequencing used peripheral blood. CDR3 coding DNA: TGCGCCAGCAGCCGTAACTCGTTAAGCTCCTACGAGCAGTACTTC. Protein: CASSRNSLSSYEQYF.